These T cell receptor beta chains were read from a single sample in a study of blood T cell repertoires in COVID-19. Some clones are missing from TCRdb's copy, which holds only in-frame ones; the method was immunoSEQ multiplex PCR. This table has 60,000 to 80,000 clones, roughly 88% appearing once. Material for sequencing was peripheral blood. The receptor source for this set is a woman at least 80 years old with acute or convalescent COVID-19. Each CDR3 is given with its conserved first and last residue. A D gene is named only where the DNA matches it firmly. The size field is filled for only some rows; it gives once, few, many or a size class.

>NA|TRBV11-3|TRBD2|TRBJ2-1
CASSSTWGEGNSYNEQFF
TGTGCCAGCAGCTCGACCTGGGGGGAGGGTAACTCCTACAATGAGCAGTTCTTC
>NA|TRBV10-1|TRBD2|TRBJ2-7
CASSATRPGGASEQYF
TGCGCCAGCAGTGCCACCCGTCCCGGGGGGGCCTCCGAGCAGTACTTC
>NA|TRBV3-1/TRBV3-2|TRBD1|TRBJ2-2
CASSQDQGADNTGELFF
TGTGCCAGCAGCCAAGACCAGGGGGCTGATAACACCGGGGAGCTGTTTTTT
>NA|TRBV5-1|NA|TRBJ2-2
CASSLDRANTGELFF
TGCGCCAGCAGCTTGGACAGGGCGAACACCGGGGAGCTGTTTTTT
>NA|TRBV5-6|TRBD1|TRBJ2-7
CASSLRQGLNEQYF
TGTGCCAGCAGCCTTAGACAGGGGCTCAACGAGCAGTACTTC
>NA|TRBV19|NA|TRBJ1-3
CASSIRDSSGNTIYF
TGTGCCAGTAGTATTCGCGATTCCTCTGGAAACACCATATATTTT
>NA|TRBV5-8|TRBD2|TRBJ2-1
CASSSTSGRSNEQFF
TGTGCCAGCAGCTCCACTAGCGGGAGGTCCAATGAGCAGTTCTTC
>NA|TRBV5-1|TRBD1|TRBJ1-5
CASSPGQNQPQHF
TGCGCCAGCAGCCCGGGACAGAATCAGCCCCAGCATTTT
>NA|TRBV9|TRBD1|TRBJ1-1
CASSPGQASTEAFF
TGTGCCAGCAGCCCCGGACAGGCTAGCACTGAAGCTTTCTTT
>NA|TRBV5-6|NA|TRBJ1-6
CASSQRRFRYDGSPLHF
TGTGCCAGCTCCCAAAGGCGGTTCCGGTATGATGGTTCACCCCTCCACTTT
>NA|TRBV5-1|NA|TRBJ1-5
CASSSSPNQPQHF
TGCGCCAGCAGCTCTTCCCCTAATCAGCCCCAGCATTTT
>NA|TRBV12-5|NA|TRBJ2-7
CASGLVDVAAAEQYF
TGTGCTAGTGGTTTGGTGGATGTGGCGGCTGCCGAGCAGTACTTC
>few|TRBV6-5|TRBD1|TRBJ1-4
CASSSRQGTNEKLFF
TGTGCCAGCAGTTCCCGACAGGGAACTAATGAAAAACTGTTTTTT